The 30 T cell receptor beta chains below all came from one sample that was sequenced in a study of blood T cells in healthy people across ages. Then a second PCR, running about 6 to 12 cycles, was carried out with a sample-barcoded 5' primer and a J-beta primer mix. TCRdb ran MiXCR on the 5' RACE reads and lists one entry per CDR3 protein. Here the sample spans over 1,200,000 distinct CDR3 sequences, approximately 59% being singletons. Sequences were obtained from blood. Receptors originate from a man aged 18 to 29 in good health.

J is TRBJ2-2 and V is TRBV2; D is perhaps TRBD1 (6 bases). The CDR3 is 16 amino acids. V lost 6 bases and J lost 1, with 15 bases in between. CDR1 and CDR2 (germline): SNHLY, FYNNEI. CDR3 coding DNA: TGTGCCAGCAGCCCACGGCAGGGGTGGAACACCGGGGAGCTGTTTTTT. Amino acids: CASSPRQGWNTGELFF.

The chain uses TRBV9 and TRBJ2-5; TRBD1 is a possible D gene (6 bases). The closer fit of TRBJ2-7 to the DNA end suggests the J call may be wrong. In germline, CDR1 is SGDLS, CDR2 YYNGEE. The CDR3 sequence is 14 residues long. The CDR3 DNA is TGTGCCAGCACCCTCGGAACAGGGACCTACGAGCAGTACTTC. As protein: CASTLGTGTYEQYF.

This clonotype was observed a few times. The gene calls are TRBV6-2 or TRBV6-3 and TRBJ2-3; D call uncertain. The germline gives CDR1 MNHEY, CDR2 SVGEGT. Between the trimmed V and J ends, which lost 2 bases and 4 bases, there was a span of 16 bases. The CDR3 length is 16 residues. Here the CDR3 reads CASSYGGGLVADTQYF. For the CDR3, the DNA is TGTGCCAGCAGTTACGGTGGCGGCCTTGTGGCAGATACGCAGTATTTT.

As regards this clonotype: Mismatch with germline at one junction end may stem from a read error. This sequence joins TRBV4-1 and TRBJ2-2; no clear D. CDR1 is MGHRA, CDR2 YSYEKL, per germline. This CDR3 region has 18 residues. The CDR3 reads CASSQDRYFAEYTGELFF. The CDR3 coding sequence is TGCGCCAGTAGCCAAGATCGCTATTTTGCTGAATACACCGGGGAGCTGTTTTTT.

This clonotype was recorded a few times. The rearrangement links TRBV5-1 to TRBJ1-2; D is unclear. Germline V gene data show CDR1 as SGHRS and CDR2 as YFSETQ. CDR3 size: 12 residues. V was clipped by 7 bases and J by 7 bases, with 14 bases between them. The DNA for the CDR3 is TGCGCCAGCTATAGCCCCCTGGCTGGCTACACCTTC. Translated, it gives CASYSPLAGYTF.

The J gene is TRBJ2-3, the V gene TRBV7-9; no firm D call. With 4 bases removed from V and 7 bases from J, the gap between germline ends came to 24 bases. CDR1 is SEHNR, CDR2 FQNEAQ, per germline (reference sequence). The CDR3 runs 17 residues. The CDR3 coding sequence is TGTGCCAGCAGCTATCTGATGGGATTGGACCGTTTTCATACGCAGTATTTT. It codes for CASSYLMGLDRFHTQYF.

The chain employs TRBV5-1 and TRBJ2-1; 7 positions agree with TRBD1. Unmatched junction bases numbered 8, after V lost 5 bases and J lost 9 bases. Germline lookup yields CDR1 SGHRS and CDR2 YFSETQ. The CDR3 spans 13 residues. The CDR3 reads CASSRTGDIEQFF. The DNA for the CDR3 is TGCGCCAGCAGTCGTACAGGGGATATTGAGCAGTTCTTC.

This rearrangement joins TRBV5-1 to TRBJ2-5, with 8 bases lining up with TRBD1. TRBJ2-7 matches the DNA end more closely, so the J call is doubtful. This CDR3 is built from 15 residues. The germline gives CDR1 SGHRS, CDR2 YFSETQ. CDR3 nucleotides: TGCGCCAGCAGCCCGGACAGGGAATATGGCTACGAGCAGTACTTC. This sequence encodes CASSPDREYGYEQYF.

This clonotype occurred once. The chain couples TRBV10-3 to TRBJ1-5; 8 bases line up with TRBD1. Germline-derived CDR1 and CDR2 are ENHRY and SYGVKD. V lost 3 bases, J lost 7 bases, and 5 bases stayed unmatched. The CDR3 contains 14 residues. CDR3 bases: TGTGCCATCAGTGACCAGGACAGGGCACAGCCCCAGCATTTT. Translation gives CAISDQDRAQPQHF.

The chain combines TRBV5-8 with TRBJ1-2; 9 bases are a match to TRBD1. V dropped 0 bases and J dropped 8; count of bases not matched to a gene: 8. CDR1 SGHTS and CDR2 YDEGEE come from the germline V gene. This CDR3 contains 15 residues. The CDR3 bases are TGTGCCAGCAGCTTGGACAGGGGGCTGACCGGGGGCTACACCTTC. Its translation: CASSLDRGLTGGYTF.

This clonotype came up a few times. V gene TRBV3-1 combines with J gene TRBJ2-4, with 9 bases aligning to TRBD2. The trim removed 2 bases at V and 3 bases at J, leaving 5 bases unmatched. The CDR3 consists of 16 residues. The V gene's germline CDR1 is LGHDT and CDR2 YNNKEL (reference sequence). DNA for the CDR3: TGTGCCAGCAGCCAAAGCGGGAGGACCGGCAAAAACATTCAGTACTTC. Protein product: CASSQSGRTGKNIQYF.

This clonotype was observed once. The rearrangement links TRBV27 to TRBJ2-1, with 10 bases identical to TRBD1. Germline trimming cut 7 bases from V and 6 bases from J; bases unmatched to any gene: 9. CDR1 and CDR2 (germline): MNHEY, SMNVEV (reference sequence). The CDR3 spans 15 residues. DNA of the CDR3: TGTGCCAGCACCCAAACCGGGACAGGGGTCAATGAGCAGTTCTTC. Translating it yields CASTQTGTGVNEQFF.

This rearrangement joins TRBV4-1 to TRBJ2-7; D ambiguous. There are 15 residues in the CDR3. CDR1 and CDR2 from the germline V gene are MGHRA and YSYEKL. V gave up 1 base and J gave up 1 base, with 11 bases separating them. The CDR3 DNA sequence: TGCGCCAGCAGCCAAGTGGCAACAAGTTCCTACGAGCAGTACTTC. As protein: CASSQVATSSYEQYF.

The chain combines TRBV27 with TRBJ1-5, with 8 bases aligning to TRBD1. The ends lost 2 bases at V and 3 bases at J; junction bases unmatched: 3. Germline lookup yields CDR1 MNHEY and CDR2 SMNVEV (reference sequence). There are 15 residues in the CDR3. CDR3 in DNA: TGTGCCAGCAGTTTACGGGGACAGGTCAATCAGCCCCAGCATTTT. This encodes CASSLRGQVNQPQHF.

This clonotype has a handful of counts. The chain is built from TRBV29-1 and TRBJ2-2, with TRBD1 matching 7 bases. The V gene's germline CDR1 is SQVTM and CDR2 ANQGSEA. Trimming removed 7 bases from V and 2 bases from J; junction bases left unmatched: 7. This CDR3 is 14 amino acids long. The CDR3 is CSAGTEQNTGELFF. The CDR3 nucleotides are TGCAGCGCCGGGACAGAGCAAAACACCGGGGAGCTGTTTTTT.

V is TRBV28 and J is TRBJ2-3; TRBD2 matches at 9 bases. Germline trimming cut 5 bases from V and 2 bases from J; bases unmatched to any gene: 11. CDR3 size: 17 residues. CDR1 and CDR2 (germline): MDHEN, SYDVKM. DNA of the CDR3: TGTGCCAGCAGTCCGGCGGGACTAGCTGGGGACACAGATACGCAGTATTTT. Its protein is CASSPAGLAGDTDTQYF.

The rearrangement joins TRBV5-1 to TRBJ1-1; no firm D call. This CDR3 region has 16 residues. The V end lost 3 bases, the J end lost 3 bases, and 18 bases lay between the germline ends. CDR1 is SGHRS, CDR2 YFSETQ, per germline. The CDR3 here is CASSSVPWSRYTEAFF. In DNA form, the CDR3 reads TGCGCCAGCAGCTCGGTCCCGTGGTCCCGGTACACTGAAGCTTTCTTT.

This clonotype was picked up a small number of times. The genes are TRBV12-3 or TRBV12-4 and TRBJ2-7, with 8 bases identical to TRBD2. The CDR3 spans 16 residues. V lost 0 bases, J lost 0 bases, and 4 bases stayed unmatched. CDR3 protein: CASSLAASGHSYEQYF. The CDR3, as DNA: TGTGCCAGCAGTTTAGCGGCTAGCGGGCACTCCTACGAGCAGTACTTC.

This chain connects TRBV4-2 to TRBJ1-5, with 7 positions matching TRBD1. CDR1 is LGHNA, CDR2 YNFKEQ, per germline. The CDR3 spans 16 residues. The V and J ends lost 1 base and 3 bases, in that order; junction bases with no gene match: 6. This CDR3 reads CASSQGQGGPNQPQHF. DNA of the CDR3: TGTGCCAGCAGCCAAGGACAGGGAGGCCCCAATCAGCCCCAGCATTTT.

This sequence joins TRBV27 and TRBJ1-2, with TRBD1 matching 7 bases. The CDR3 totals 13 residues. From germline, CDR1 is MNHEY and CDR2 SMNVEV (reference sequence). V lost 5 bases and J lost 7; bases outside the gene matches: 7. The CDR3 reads CASSLQTGIGYTF. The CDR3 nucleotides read TGTGCCAGCAGTCTACAGACAGGGATTGGCTACACCTTC.

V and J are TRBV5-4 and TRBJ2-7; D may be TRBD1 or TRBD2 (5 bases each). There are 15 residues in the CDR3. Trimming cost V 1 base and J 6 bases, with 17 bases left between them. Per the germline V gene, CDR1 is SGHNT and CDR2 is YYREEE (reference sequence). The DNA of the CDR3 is TGTGCCAGCAGCTTGATCGGTGTGGGGGACGGCGAGCAGTACTTC. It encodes CASSLIGVGDGEQYF.

DNA for the CDR3: TGTGCCAGCACCAACTGGGGCGGGAGGGTGGAAAATGAGCAGTTCTTC. It codes for CASTNWGGRVENEQFF. The V gene is TRBV6-2 or TRBV6-3, the J gene TRBJ2-1; 9 bases are a match to TRBD2. V was clipped by 7 bases and J by 7 bases; unmatched bases: 14. Germline values: CDR1 MNHEY, CDR2 SVGEGT. This CDR3 is 16 amino acids long.

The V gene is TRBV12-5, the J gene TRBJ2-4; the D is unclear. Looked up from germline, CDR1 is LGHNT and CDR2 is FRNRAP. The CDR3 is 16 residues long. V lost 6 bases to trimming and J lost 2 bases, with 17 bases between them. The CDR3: CASGFNIPATKNIQYF. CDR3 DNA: TGTGCTAGTGGCTTTAATATTCCAGCGACCAAAAACATTCAGTACTTC.

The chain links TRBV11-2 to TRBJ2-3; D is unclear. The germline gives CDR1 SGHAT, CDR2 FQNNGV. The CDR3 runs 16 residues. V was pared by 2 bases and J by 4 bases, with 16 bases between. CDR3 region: CASSLFGSTLPDTQYF. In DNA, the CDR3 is TGTGCCAGCAGCTTATTTGGCAGCACCCTCCCAGATACGCAGTATTTT.

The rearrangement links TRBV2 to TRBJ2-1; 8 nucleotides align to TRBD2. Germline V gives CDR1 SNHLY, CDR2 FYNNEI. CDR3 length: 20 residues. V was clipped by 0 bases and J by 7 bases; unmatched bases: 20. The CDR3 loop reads CASSEAWGTIPGGPSNEQFF. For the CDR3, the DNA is TGTGCCAGCAGTGAAGCCTGGGGGACAATTCCGGGGGGGCCTAGTAATGAGCAGTTCTTC. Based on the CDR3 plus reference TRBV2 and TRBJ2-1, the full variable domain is EPEVTQTPSHQVTQMGQEVILRCVPISNHLYFYWYRQILGQKVEFLVSFYNNEISEKSEIFDDQFSVERPDGSNFTLKIRSTKLEDSAMYFCASSEAWGTIPGGPSNEQFFGPGTRLTVL.

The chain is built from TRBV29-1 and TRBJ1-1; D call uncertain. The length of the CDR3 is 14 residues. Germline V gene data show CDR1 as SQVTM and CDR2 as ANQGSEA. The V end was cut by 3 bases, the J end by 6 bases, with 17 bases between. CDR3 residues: CSVDIGLSVSEAFF. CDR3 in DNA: TGCAGCGTTGACATTGGTCTCAGCGTCTCTGAAGCTTTCTTT.

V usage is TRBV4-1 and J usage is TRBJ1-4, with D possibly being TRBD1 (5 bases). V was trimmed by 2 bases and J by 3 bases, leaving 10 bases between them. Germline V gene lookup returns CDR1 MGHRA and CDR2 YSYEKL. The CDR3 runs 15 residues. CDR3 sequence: CASSQLGGSNEKLFF. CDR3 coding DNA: TGCGCCAGCAGCCAACTCGGGGGGTCTAATGAAAAACTGTTTTTT.

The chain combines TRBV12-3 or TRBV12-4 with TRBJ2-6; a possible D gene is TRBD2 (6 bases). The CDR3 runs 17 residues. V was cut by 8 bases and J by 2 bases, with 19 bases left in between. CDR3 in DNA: TGTGCCAGCGTCCGAGGAGGGGTAAAAGCTGGGGCCAACGTCCTGACTTTC. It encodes CASVRGGVKAGANVLTF.

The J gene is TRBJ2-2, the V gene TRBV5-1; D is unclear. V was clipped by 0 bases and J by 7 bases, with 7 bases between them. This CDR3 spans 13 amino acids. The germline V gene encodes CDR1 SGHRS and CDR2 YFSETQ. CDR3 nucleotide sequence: TGCGCCAGCAGCTTGGCATCGATCGGGGAGCTGTTTTTT. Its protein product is CASSLASIGELFF. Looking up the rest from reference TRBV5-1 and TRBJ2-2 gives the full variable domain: KAGVTQTPRYLIKTRGQQVTLSCSPISGHRSVSWYQQTPGQGLQFLFEYFSETQRNKGNFPGRFSGRQFSNSRSEMNVSTLELGDSALYLCASSLASIGELFFGEGSRLTVL.

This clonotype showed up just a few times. This CDR3 reads CASSQDTYSSSYEQYF. CDR3 DNA: TGCGCCAGCAGCCAAGATACGTATAGCAGCTCCTACGAGCAGTACTTC. This chain links TRBV4-3 with TRBJ2-7; D is unresolved. This CDR3 has 16 residues. Germline V gives CDR1 LGHNA, CDR2 YSLEER. V shed 0 bases and J shed 0 bases, with 12 bases lying between them.